These 28 T cell receptor beta chains originate from one sample sequenced in a study of blood T cell repertoires in COVID-19. Sequenced by immunoSEQ multiplex PCR; TCRdb stores in-frame clones only, minus some. The sample gives about 160,000 clones, roughly 90% of which show up once; 4.8% is in the top ten. Source material: peripheral blood. The source is a man aged 25-45 years with COVID-19, enrolled during active disease.

For this clone: Other nucleotide sequences from this sample produce the same CDR3. The gene calls are TRBV5-1 and TRBJ1-5; 9 bases are a match to TRBD1. The V gene end was trimmed by 4 bases and the J gene end by 3 bases; junction bases not matched to a gene: 2. The CDR3 consists of 14 residues. Germline V gene sequence: CDR1 SGHRS, CDR2 YFSETQ. CDR3 amino acids: CASSLQGANQPQHF. The CDR3 region has the DNA TGCGCCAGCAGCCTACAGGGGGCCAATCAGCCCCAGCATTTT.

The CDR3 is CASSQRTDGNEQFF. CDR3 coding DNA: TGCGCCAGCAGCCAGCGGACAGACGGGAATGAGCAGTTCTTC. The chain recombines TRBV4-1 with TRBJ2-1, with D possibly being TRBD1 (6 bases). Trimming pared 3 bases from V and 7 bases from J, leaving 13 bases between. Germline loops: CDR1 MGHRA, CDR2 YSYEKL. This CDR3 region has 14 residues.

V usage is TRBV4-2 and J usage is TRBJ2-7; D not certain. The CDR3 runs 14 residues. Trimming took 0 bases from V and 10 from J, leaving 16 bases between them. CDR1 and CDR2 (germline): LGHNA, YNFKEQ. CDR3 sequence (DNA): TGTGCCAGCAGCCAAGATTATACAGTATCCCACCAGTACTTC. Amino acid sequence: CASSQDYTVSHQYF.

This chain links TRBV5-1 with TRBJ1-1; 12 positions match TRBD1. The CDR3 spans 15 residues. CDR1 and CDR2 (germline): SGHRS, YFSETQ. The V and J ends lost 4 bases and 11 bases, in that order; junction bases with no gene match: 12. The CDR3 spells CASSNEGTGGAAAFF. CDR3 coding DNA: TGCGCCAGCAGCAACGAAGGGACAGGGGGCGCTGCTGCTTTCTTT.

This chain connects TRBV18 to TRBJ1-1; 7 nucleotides line up with TRBD1. There are 13 residues in the CDR3. Unmatched junction bases numbered 6, after V lost 3 bases and J lost 8 bases. Germline V gene sequence: CDR1 KGHSH, CDR2 LQKENI. CDR3 nucleotide sequence: TGTGCCAGCTCACCGGTGCTCAGGGGGGAAGCTTTCTTT. It encodes CASSPVLRGEAFF.

This clone was observed once. This chain links TRBV18 with TRBJ2-5; 7 bases match TRBD1. Germline V gene lookup returns CDR1 KGHSH and CDR2 LQKENI. The ends lost 5 bases at V and 0 bases at J; junction bases unmatched: 9. The CDR3 length is 16 residues. In DNA form, the CDR3 reads TGTGCCAGCTCATCGCGAACAGGGGCCCACCAAGAGACCCAGTACTTC. Amino acid sequence: CASSSRTGAHQETQYF.

This chain uses TRBV12-3 or TRBV12-4 with TRBJ2-2, with D unresolved. The CDR3 covers 13 residues. The V end lost 1 base, the J end lost 6 bases, and 6 bases lay between the germline ends. CDR3 bases: TGTGCCAGCAGTTTAGGGCAATCCGGGGAGCTGTTTTTT. Protein product: CASSLGQSGELFF.

V and J are TRBV27 and TRBJ2-2; D ambiguous. V was pared by 8 bases and J by 2 bases, with 9 bases between. CDR3 length equals 13 residues. Germline CDR1 is MNHEY and CDR2 is SMNVEV (reference sequence). The CDR3 reads CASGDGNTGELFF. CDR3 DNA sequence: TGTGCCAGCGGAGACGGCAACACCGGGGAGCTGTTTTTT.

This chain links TRBV4-2 with TRBJ2-2; D possibly corresponds to TRBD2 (6 bases). Germline V gene data show CDR1 as LGHNA and CDR2 as YNFKEQ. The CDR3 consists of 20 residues. Trimming shortened V by 0 bases and J by 4 bases, and 24 bases separated the two germline ends. CDR3 residues: CASSQEKVKQTRPRTGELFF. CDR3 sequence (DNA): TGTGCCAGCAGCCAAGAAAAGGTTAAACAGACTAGACCTCGCACCGGGGAGCTGTTTTTT.

J is TRBJ2-7 and V is TRBV7-3; 9 bases map to TRBD2. The CDR3 has 15 amino acids. Trimming at V came to 0 bases and at J to 0 bases, leaving 0 bases not matched to a gene. Germline assignment: CDR1 SGHTA and CDR2 FQGTGA. The CDR3 region is CASSLTSGSSYEQYF. The DNA of the CDR3 is TGTGCCAGCAGCTTAACTAGCGGGAGCTCCTACGAGCAGTACTTC.

The V call is TRBV11-1, the J call TRBJ2-1, with D maybe TRBD2 (6 bases). The CDR3 is made up of 13 amino acids. V shed 6 bases and J shed 7 bases, with 13 bases lying between them. In germline, CDR1 is SGHAT, CDR2 FQDESV (reference sequence). The CDR3 DNA is TGTGCCAGCAGGCATACGGGGGTTAATGAGCAGTTCTTC. Its protein product is CASRHTGVNEQFF.

The chain links TRBV24-1 to TRBJ2-7, with 7 bases that match TRBD2. V was pared by 12 bases and J by 4 bases, with 8 bases of the junction left unmatched. The CDR3 spans 12 residues. Germline CDR1 and CDR2: KGHDR and SFDVKD. The chain's CDR3 is CAPLGGTYEQYF. The CDR3 nucleotides are TGTGCCCCCCTGGGAGGGACGTACGAGCAGTACTTC.

The rearrangement links TRBV18 to TRBJ1-1, with a possible D match to TRBD1 (5 bases). The V end was cut by 5 bases, the J end by 5 bases, with 12 bases between. The germline V gene encodes CDR1 KGHSH and CDR2 LQKENI. The CDR3 has 13 amino acids. CDR3 bases: TGTGCCAGCTCATCCGACAAGGGGACTGAAGCTTTCTTT. This codes for CASSSDKGTEAFF.

The chain employs TRBV6-6 and TRBJ1-6; 8 bases match TRBD1. Germline CDR1 MNHNY, CDR2 SVGAGI (reference sequence). Trimming cost V 5 bases and J 4 bases; bases outside gene matches: 13. CDR3 length equals 18 residues. The CDR3 sequence is CASSQLTGTGAYNSPLHF. In nucleotides, the CDR3 is TGTGCCAGCAGTCAACTGACCGGGACAGGAGCTTATAATTCACCCCTCCACTTT.

CDR3 DNA sequence: TGTGCCAGCACCAGCCAGGGGTTGACTGAAGCTTTCTTT. Its protein product is CASTSQGLTEAFF. The rearrangement uses TRBV7-9 and TRBJ1-1; tentative D call: TRBD1 (6 bases). This CDR3 has 13 amino acids. V shed 7 bases and J shed 5 bases, with 14 bases lying between them. Germline loops: CDR1 SEHNR, CDR2 FQNEAQ (reference sequence).

The chain uses TRBV7-9 and TRBJ1-5, with a tentative D call TRBD1 (6 bases). Per the germline V gene, CDR1 is SEHNR and CDR2 is FQNEAQ (reference sequence). This CDR3 region has 14 residues. V lost 7 bases, J lost 7 bases, and 17 bases lay in between. CDR3 DNA sequence: TGTGCCAGCAACTCTAGAGGGGGAGAGCAGCCCCAGCATTTT. Its protein product is CASNSRGGEQPQHF.

The chain carries TRBV7-3 and TRBJ1-2, with a possible D match to TRBD1 (5 bases). The V end was cut by 8 bases, the J end by 7 bases, with 11 bases between. The germline V gene has CDR1 SGHTA and CDR2 FQGTGA. The CDR3 extends over 11 amino acids. The CDR3 region is CASPGVSGYTF. In DNA, the CDR3 is TGTGCCAGCCCGGGGGTTTCTGGCTACACCTTC.

The chain joins TRBV6-1 to TRBJ2-7; TRBD1 matches 7 bases. V lost 4 bases, J lost 0 bases, and 12 bases stayed unmatched. CDR3 length: 17 residues. In germline, CDR1 is MNHNS, CDR2 SASEGT. CDR3 nucleotides: TGTGCCAGCAGTGTTAATGGGGACAGTTTTAGCTCCTACGAGCAGTACTTC. Translation: CASSVNGDSFSSYEQYF.

The rearrangement links TRBV10-3 to TRBJ2-2, with a tentative D call TRBD1 (8 bases). V was shortened by 7 bases and J by 7 bases, with 25 bases between the two germline ends. The CDR3 has 17 residues. The germline gives CDR1 ENHRY, CDR2 SYGVKD. In nucleotides, the CDR3 is TGTGCCATCACCGACCTAATCGGACAGGGCGGGAGCGGGGAGCTGTTTTTT. Residues: CAITDLIGQGGSGELFF.

The chain recombines TRBV10-2 with TRBJ2-3; 12 positions match TRBD2. V trimming: 8 bases; J trimming: 3 bases; junction bases outside the gene matches: 3. The CDR3 runs 14 residues. Germline V gene sequence: CDR1 WSHSY, CDR2 SAAADI. The CDR3 reads CASWTSGNTDTQYF. The DNA of the CDR3 is TGCGCCAGCTGGACTAGCGGGAATACAGATACGCAGTATTTT.

The rearrangement uses TRBV28 and TRBJ1-5, with 8 bases matching TRBD1. The junction had 6 bases not matched to a gene; V was cut back by 6 bases and J by 5 bases. From germline, CDR1 is MDHEN and CDR2 SYDVKM. The CDR3 spans 14 residues. The CDR3 DNA reads TGTGCCAGCAGAGTACCGACAGGGGATCAGCCCCAGCATTTT. As protein: CASRVPTGDQPQHF.

Only one count was recorded for this clone. The chain has TRBV5-1 and TRBJ2-1; D possibly corresponds to TRBD2 (6 bases). The CDR3 spans 13 residues. The V gene's germline CDR1 is SGHRS and CDR2 YFSETQ. The V gene lost 1 base and the J gene lost 7 bases, with 9 bases spanning the gap. CDR3 protein: CASSLYGGNEQFF. The CDR3 nucleotides read TGCGCCAGCAGCTTGTATGGGGGGAATGAGCAGTTCTTC. The full variable domain, rest sourced from reference TRBV5-1 and TRBJ2-1, is KAGVTQTPRYLIKTRGQQVTLSCSPISGHRSVSWYQQTPGQGLQFLFEYFSETQRNKGNFPGRFSGRQFSNSRSEMNVSTLELGDSALYLCASSLYGGNEQFFGPGTRLTVL.

This clone was recorded once. The genes are TRBV18 and TRBJ1-1; D is unclear. CDR1 and CDR2 from the germline V gene are KGHSH and LQKENI. V was cut by 3 bases and J by 3 bases, with 8 bases left in between. The CDR3 contains 13 residues. The CDR3 region is CASSPDSDTEAFF. CDR3 coding DNA: TGTGCCAGCTCACCCGACTCGGACACTGAAGCTTTCTTT.

The CDR3 protein is CASRTSGVSYEQYF. The CDR3 bases are TGTGCCAGCAGGACTAGCGGAGTTTCCTACGAGCAGTACTTC. The rearrangement uses TRBV13 and TRBJ2-7; the match to TRBD2 covers 9 bases. The V gene end was trimmed by 6 bases and the J gene end by 1 base; junction bases not matched to a gene: 4. The CDR3 covers 14 residues. The V gene's germline CDR1 is PRHDT and CDR2 FYEKMQ (reference sequence).

The CDR3 reads CASSLETPHRGLIDTQYF. DNA for the CDR3: TGTGCCAGCAGCTTAGAAACTCCGCACAGGGGGCTGATAGATACGCAGTATTTT. V gene TRBV7-6 combines with J gene TRBJ2-3; 9 bases are shared with TRBD1. The CDR3 totals 18 residues. The V and J ends lost 1 base and 5 bases, in that order; junction bases with no gene match: 13. From germline, CDR1 is SGHVS and CDR2 FNYEAQ.

The J gene is TRBJ1-6, the V gene TRBV9, with D perhaps TRBD1 (5 bases). With 0 bases removed from V and 3 bases from J, the gap between germline ends came to 10 bases. Germline values: CDR1 SGDLS, CDR2 YYNGEE. The CDR3 has 16 residues. CDR3 DNA sequence: TGTGCCAGCAGCGTAGGCTCCAGGGACTATAATTCACCCCTCCACTTT. Protein: CASSVGSRDYNSPLHF.

This clone was recorded once. The chain carries TRBV29-1 and TRBJ1-1; maybe TRBD1 (6 bases). Germline CDR1 is SQVTM and CDR2 is ANQGSEA. This CDR3 contains 14 residues. The V gene lost 2 bases and the J gene lost 3 bases, with 13 bases spanning the gap. DNA of the CDR3: TGCAGCGTTGAACAGGGGTATTGGGACACTGAAGCTTTCTTT. It encodes CSVEQGYWDTEAFF. Complete variable domain (other parts from reference TRBV29-1 and TRBJ1-1): SAVISQKPSRDICQRGTSLTIQCQVDSQVTMMFWYRQQPGQSLTLIATANQGSEATYESGFVIDKFPISRPNLTFSTLTVSNMSPEDSSIYLCSVEQGYWDTEAFFGQGTRLTVV.

The chain is built from TRBV19 and TRBJ2-2, with a weak D call TRBD1 (7 bases). CDR3 size: 17 residues. Trimming stripped 3 bases from V and 1 base from J, with 15 bases between. CDR1 and CDR2 from the germline V gene are LNHDA and SQIVND (reference sequence). In nucleotides, the CDR3 is TGTGCCAGTAGTATCCCTTCGCAGGGGGGGAACACCGGGGAGCTGTTTTTT. Amino acids: CASSIPSQGGNTGELFF.